This is a list of T cell receptor beta chains from one sample in a study of blood T cell repertoires in COVID-19. Method: immunoSEQ multiplex PCR; TCRdb's copy keeps in-frame clones and lacks some. In the table there are 95,000 to 120,000 clones, around 85% of which are singletons. The specimen sequenced was peripheral blood. These receptors were collected from a human donor in a cohort sampled during active COVID-19. Each CDR3 is given with its conserved first and last residue. The D gene is left open where the match is weak. Size values are once, few and many counts, or a class for expanded clones, and some rows have none.

>TRBJ1-5|NA|TRBD1|TRBV30
TGTGCCTGGAGCCGGACAGGGGGCGCGGGTCAGCCCCAGCATTTT
CAWSRTGGAGQPQHF
>TRBJ2-1|NA|TRBD2|TRBV7-2
TGTGCCAGCAGGGTTAGCGGGGGGGCAGGGTCCTACAATGAGCAGTTCTTC
CASRVSGGAGSYNEQFF
>TRBJ1-5|NA|NA|TRBV6-6
TGTGCCAGCAGTTACTCGGGCAGGGAGGGCAATCAGCCCCAGCATTTT
CASSYSGREGNQPQHF
>TRBJ2-7|once|NA|TRBV7-2
TGTGCCAGCAGCTTAGCCCTAGGACTCTTCTACGAGCAGTACTTC
CASSLALGLFYEQYF
>TRBJ2-1|NA|TRBD1|TRBV6-1
TGTGCCAGCAGTGGGGACAGGGGGATAGTTAGTAATGAGCAGTTCTTC
CASSGDRGIVSNEQFF
>TRBJ1-1|NA|NA|TRBV19
TGTGCCAGTACTTCTATCAGGGATCGGAACACTGAAGCTTTCTTT
CASTSIRDRNTEAFF
>TRBJ1-1|once|NA|TRBV7-2
TGTGCCAGCAGCTTATTTGCATCGGGGAACACTGAAGCTTTCTTT
CASSLFASGNTEAFF
>TRBJ2-1|NA|NA|TRBV29-1
TGCAGCGTTGGGCCCGGGAATGAGCAGTTCTTC
CSVGPGNEQFF
>TRBJ2-5|NA|TRBD1|TRBV19
TGTGCCAGTAGTATAGAGACAGGGGGCAAAGAGACCCAGTACTTC
CASSIETGGKETQYF
>TRBJ2-5|NA|TRBD2|TRBV7-7
TGTGCCAGCAGCCCTGGGGGGGGTGAGACCCAGTACTTC
CASSPGGGETQYF
>TRBJ1-2|NA|TRBD1|TRBV9
TGTGCCAGCAGCGAACGGACAGGGGTAATCGAAGGCTACACCTTC
CASSERTGVIEGYTF
>TRBJ2-3|NA|TRBD2|TRBV5-1
TGCGCCAGCAGCTTAAGCGGGGGCACAGATACGCAGTATTTT
CASSLSGGTDTQYF
>TRBJ2-7|NA|TRBD1|TRBV19
TGTGCCAGTAGCCCGGGTCGGCGACAGGGGAGCGAGCAGTACTTC
CASSPGRRQGSEQYF
>TRBJ1-1|NA|NA|TRBV6-2/TRBV6-3
TGTGCCAGCAGTTCCGGACAGATACTGAACACTGAAGCTTTCTTT
CASSSGQILNTEAFF
>TRBJ1-2|NA|NA|TRBV28
TGTGCCAGCAGTTTGTGGGCCCCACGAGAATTATATGGCTACACCTTC
CASSLWAPRELYGYTF
>TRBJ1-5|NA|NA|TRBV5-5
TGTGCCAGCAGCCCGGGCCAGGGGAATTGGCAGCCCCAGCATTTT
CASSPGQGNWQPQHF
>TRBJ2-1|NA|NA|TRBV29-1
TGCAGCGTTACCCGGGTCAATGAGCAGTTCTTC
CSVTRVNEQFF
>TRBJ1-1|NA|TRBD1|TRBV4-1
TGCGCCAGCAGCCAAGTACAGGGGGGGATGAACACTGAAGCTTTCTTT
CASSQVQGGMNTEAFF
>TRBJ1-5|NA|NA|TRBV4-1
TGCGCCAGCAGCCAAGATTTGGGGGCCCAAGGGGCCCAGCATTTT
CASSQDLGAQGAQHF
>TRBJ1-1|NA|NA|TRBV7-8
TGTGCCAGCAGCACCACTTACAGCACTGAAGCTTTCTTT
CASSTTYSTEAFF
>TRBJ2-1|NA|TRBD1|TRBV19
TGTGCCAGTAGCCGGGACAGAGAGGATGAGCAGTTCTTC
CASSRDREDEQFF
>TRBJ2-1|NA|NA|TRBV2
TGTGCCAGCAAAGAAGCTTCGCGGGCGTACAATGAGCAGTTCTTC
CASKEASRAYNEQFF
>TRBJ1-6|NA|TRBD1|TRBV10-3
TGTGCCATCAGGGGGGGTGACAGGGATTCACCCCTCCACTTT
CAIRGGDRDSPLHF
>TRBJ2-7|NA|NA|TRBV6-2/TRBV6-3
TGTGCCAGCAGTAGACAAGAGTCCTACGAGCAGTACTTC
CASSRQESYEQYF
>TRBJ1-2|NA|NA|TRBV12-3/TRBV12-4
TGTGCCAGCAGTTCTGGGGCACCGACAGGCTACACCTTC
CASSSGAPTGYTF
>TRBJ2-3|few|TRBD1|TRBV5-4
TGTGCCAGCAGCCACGACAGGGCCGAAGATACGCAGTATTTT
CASSHDRAEDTQYF
>TRBJ2-7|NA|NA|TRBV6-5
TGTGCCAGCAGTTACGCAGGGGCCGGCTCCTACGAGCAGTACTTC
CASSYAGAGSYEQYF
>TRBJ2-7|NA|NA|TRBV7-2
TGTGCCAGCAGCTTAGGTTGGGGGCGCGAGCAGTACTTC
CASSLGWGREQYF
>TRBJ1-5|NA|TRBD1|TRBV29-1
TGCAGCGCTGCGACAGGGAATGGCAATCAGCCCCAGCATTTT
CSAATGNGNQPQHF
>TRBJ2-1|NA|TRBD2|TRBV19
TGTGCCAGTAGTTCTGGCGGGGGACGCAATGAGCAGTTCTTC
CASSSGGGRNEQFF
>TRBJ2-3|NA|NA|TRBV7-3
TGTGCCAGCAGCGCCAGGGGTAGAAGCACAGATACGCAGTATTTT
CASSARGRSTDTQYF
>TRBJ2-3|NA|NA|TRBV5-1
TGCGCCAGCAGCTTGGGGACAGCCACAGATACGCAGTATTTT
CASSLGTATDTQYF
>TRBJ2-1|NA|NA|TRBV6-2/TRBV6-3
TGTGCCAGCAGCTTTGGGGGGTCTGTCAATGAGCAGTTCTTC
CASSFGGSVNEQFF